The 30 T cell receptor beta chains reported below all come from one sample, sequenced in a study of sequential checkpoint blockade in melanoma. Treatment defined: randomized to nivolumab then ipilimumab (arm A) or the reverse (arm B). Sequenced by immunoSEQ multiplex PCR; TCRdb stores in-frame clones only, minus some. The data show around 40,000 clones, just over 85% seen once. The sequences come from CD8+ T cells sorted from blood (inferred from file names), collected from a patient given nivolumab and ipilimumab in sequence. These TCRs come from a human donor with melanoma.

J is TRBJ2-1 and V is TRBV7-6; weak D call: TRBD1 (6 bases). Trimming took 5 bases from V and 8 from J, leaving 13 bases between them. The V gene's germline CDR1 is SGHVS and CDR2 FNYEAQ. The CDR3 has 13 residues. The CDR3 loop reads CASSEQGWYEQFF. As DNA, the CDR3 is TGTGCCAGCAGCGAACAGGGTTGGTATGAGCAGTTCTTC.

The chain joins TRBV15 to TRBJ1-1; 7 bases line up with TRBD1. Germline CDR1 and CDR2: LNHNV and YYDKDF (reference sequence). The CDR3 length is 14 residues. V lost 8 bases and J lost 4; bases outside the gene matches: 10. The CDR3 nucleotides read TGTGCCACCGGAGCGAGGGCAGGGGGCACTGAAGCTTTCTTT. Its translation is CATGARAGGTEAFF.

The rearrangement links TRBV12-5 to TRBJ1-4; D is possibly TRBD1 (5 bases). Trimming pared 2 bases from V and 13 bases from J, leaving 26 bases between. The V gene's germline CDR1 is LGHNT and CDR2 FRNRAP. This CDR3 is built from 17 residues. Written as DNA, the CDR3 is TGTGCTAGTGGTTTGTGGGCCAGGGTTCTGGCTAAGGGCAGACTGTTTTTT. Translating gives CASGLWARVLAKGRLFF.

The V call is TRBV7-9, the J call TRBJ2-7; TRBD1 agrees at 7 bases. Germline values: CDR1 SEHNR, CDR2 FQNEAQ (reference sequence). V shed 5 bases, J shed 4 bases, and the junction held 5 bases outside the gene matches. The CDR3 length is 13 residues. The CDR3 DNA is TGTGCCAGCAGCAGGGACAGCCGATACGAGCAGTACTTC. It encodes CASSRDSRYEQYF.

J is TRBJ2-1 and V is TRBV11-2, with D possibly being TRBD1 (5 bases). Germline lookup yields CDR1 SGHAT and CDR2 FQNNGV. Trimming shortened V by 0 bases and J by 7 bases, and 13 bases separated the two germline ends. The CDR3 has 15 residues. In DNA form, the CDR3 reads TGTGCCAGCAGCTTAGATAGGTATAGGGGAAATGAGCAGTTCTTC. It yields the protein CASSLDRYRGNEQFF.

This chain joins TRBV5-5 and TRBJ2-7; TRBD2 aligns across 7 bases. Losses at the gene ends were 1 base for V and 0 bases for J; bases not matched to a gene: 4. Germline V gene sequence: CDR1 SGHKS, CDR2 YYEKEE (reference sequence). The CDR3 totals 15 residues. This chain's CDR3 is CASSLWGGTSYEQYF. The CDR3 DNA reads TGTGCCAGCAGCTTGTGGGGGGGAACCTCCTACGAGCAGTACTTC. The complete variable domain, with remaining parts taken from reference TRBV5-5 and TRBJ2-7, reads DAGVTQSPTHLIKTRGQQVTLRCSPISGHKSVSWYQQVLGQGPQFIFQYYEKEERGRGNFPDRFSARQFPNYSSELNVNALLLGDSALYLCASSLWGGTSYEQYFGPGTRLTVT.

This chain joins TRBV7-3 and TRBJ2-1; D gene uncertain. The CDR3 loop spans 15 amino acids. Trimming shortened V by 3 bases and J by 2 bases, and 11 bases separated the two germline ends. CDR1 is SGHTA and CDR2 is FQGTGA in the germline V gene. In DNA form, the CDR3 reads TGTGCCAGCAGCTTGGGCGTTGGGCCCTACAATGAGCAGTTCTTC. It codes for CASSLGVGPYNEQFF.

The rearrangement joins TRBV9 to TRBJ2-1, with 9 bases identical to TRBD2. This CDR3 comprises 15 residues. Germline V gene lookup returns CDR1 SGDLS and CDR2 YYNGEE. After removal of 4 bases from V and 7 bases from J, the junction contained 9 bases not matched to a gene. CDR3 nucleotides: TGTGCCAGCAGCTTTTCGACTAGCGGTGGAAATGAGCAGTTCTTC. Its protein product is CASSFSTSGGNEQFF.

J is TRBJ2-3 and V is TRBV11-2, with D possibly TRBD2 on 5 matching bases. Trimming removed 5 bases from V and 3 bases from J, with 15 bases in between. Looked up from germline, CDR1 is SGHAT and CDR2 is FQNNGV. The CDR3 extends over 15 amino acids. The CDR3: CASSPPPPGTDTQYF. CDR3 bases: TGTGCCAGCAGCCCACCCCCTCCGGGGACAGATACGCAGTATTTT.

The V and J genes are TRBV27 and TRBJ2-5; D unclear. V was trimmed by 1 base and J by 0 bases, leaving 9 bases between them. Germline V CDR1 and CDR2: MNHEY, SMNVEV (reference sequence). The CDR3 is 15 amino acids. For the CDR3, the DNA is TGTGCCAGCAGTTTATTGAGAACAGACCAAGAGACCCAGTACTTC. Protein product: CASSLLRTDQETQYF.

V is TRBV18 and J is TRBJ2-7; possible D gene TRBD1, 6 bases. Germline CDR1 and CDR2: KGHSH and LQKENI. V lost 8 bases and J 2 bases, leaving 7 bases between the germline ends. The CDR3 covers 11 residues. The CDR3 here is CASRDTYEQYF. For the CDR3, the DNA is TGTGCCAGCCGGGACACCTACGAGCAGTACTTC.

The chain couples TRBV27 to TRBJ1-2, with D possibly TRBD1 on 5 matching bases. The germline V gene encodes CDR1 MNHEY and CDR2 SMNVEV (reference sequence). Trimming took off 4 bases at V and 6 bases at J, with 15 bases between the two ends. The CDR3 is 14 amino acids. Written as DNA, the CDR3 is TGTGCCAGCAGTTCCGCCGGGGGGTTCAATGGCTACACCTTC. Amino acid sequence: CASSSAGGFNGYTF.

The CDR3 DNA follows: TGTGCCAGCAGGCTTGAGACAGCGAACACCGGGGAGCTGTTTTTT. Translation: CASRLETANTGELFF. This chain joins TRBV6-5 and TRBJ2-2, with TRBD1 as a possible D gene (5 bases). The V end lost 6 bases, the J end lost 0 bases, and 11 bases lay between the germline ends. The CDR3 consists of 15 residues. Germline V gene lookup returns CDR1 MNHEY and CDR2 SVGAGI.

J is TRBJ1-2 and V is TRBV18; 8 positions match TRBD1. This CDR3 has 18 residues. The V gene's germline CDR1 is KGHSH and CDR2 LQKENI. V lost 2 bases, J lost 0 bases, and 11 bases stayed unmatched. In DNA, the CDR3 is TGTGCCAGCTCACCATGGGCCCCCGGGACAGGAGCTAACTATGGCTACACCTTC. Encoded protein: CASSPWAPGTGANYGYTF.

This chain links TRBV10-3 with TRBJ1-2, with D tentatively TRBD1 (6 bases). V lost 10 bases and J lost 0, with 21 bases in between. This CDR3 is built from 16 residues. The germline V gene has CDR1 ENHRY and CDR2 SYGVKD. Written as DNA, the CDR3 is TGTGCCACCAGGGGATTACAGGGTCCCGCTAACTATGGCTACACCTTC. The encoded protein is CATRGLQGPANYGYTF.

This chain connects TRBV27 to TRBJ1-2, with 10 bases identical to TRBD1. Germline CDR1 MNHEY, CDR2 SMNVEV (reference sequence). The CDR3 contains 15 residues. The V segment lost 0 bases and the J segment 8 bases; nucleotides outside the gene matches: 6. CDR3 DNA: TGTGCCAGCAGTTTATCGGGGGGACAGGGGAGCGGCTACACCTTC. Its protein is CASSLSGGQGSGYTF.

V usage is TRBV2 and J usage is TRBJ2-7; 11 bases line up with TRBD1. The CDR3 totals 14 residues. Germline V gene sequence: CDR1 SNHLY, CDR2 FYNNEI. V shed 7 bases and J 1 base; nucleotides not matched to a gene: 3. CDR3 nucleotide sequence: TGTGCCAGCACCGGGACAGGGGGTTCCTACGAGCAGTACGTC. It specifies CASTGTGGSYEQYV.

The rearrangement uses TRBV7-6 and TRBJ2-6, with D possibly matching TRBD1 (6 bases). The germline V and J ends were trimmed by 8 bases and 1 base, with 12 bases remaining between them. Germline V lookup: CDR1 SGHVS, CDR2 FNYEAQ. The CDR3 totals 15 residues. For the CDR3, the DNA is TGTGCCAGCCGTCCTGACAGGTCTGGGGCCAACGTCCTGACTTTC. Translated, it gives CASRPDRSGANVLTF.

The chain combines TRBV10-3 with TRBJ2-1, with 12 bases fitting TRBD2. V lost 8 bases and J lost 10; bases outside the gene matches: 6. This CDR3 is built from 13 residues. In germline, CDR1 is ENHRY, CDR2 SYGVKD. The CDR3 region is CAILLAGGQEQFF. The CDR3, as DNA: TGTGCCATCCTACTAGCGGGAGGTCAGGAGCAGTTCTTC.

V and J are TRBV9 and TRBJ1-6; D not resolved. The V end lost 0 bases, the J end lost 1 base, and 8 bases lay between the germline ends. This CDR3 contains 16 residues. Germline V gene data show CDR1 as SGDLS and CDR2 as YYNGEE. The DNA for the CDR3 is TGTGCCAGCAGCGTAGTCGGGGATTCCTATAATTCACCCCTCCACTTT. Amino acid sequence: CASSVVGDSYNSPLHF.

The chain joins TRBV5-4 to TRBJ1-1; weak D call: TRBD1 (5 bases). CDR3 size: 13 residues. Germline values: CDR1 SGHNT, CDR2 YYREEE (reference sequence). The V and J ends lost 5 bases and 4 bases respectively, with 12 bases between them. CDR3 in DNA: TGTGCCAGCAGGCTCCGCGGGGGCACTGAAGCTTTCTTT. Protein sequence: CASRLRGGTEAFF.

This clone was counted once. The chain's CDR3 is CASSPGQGSYEQYF. DNA of the CDR3: TGTGCCAGCAGTCCGGGACAGGGTTCCTACGAGCAGTACTTC. V usage is TRBV6-5 and J usage is TRBJ2-7, with 9 nucleotides matching TRBD1. J was trimmed by 1 base and V by 5 bases; bases with no gene match: 3. Per germline, CDR1 MNHEY and CDR2 SVGAGI. The CDR3 is made up of 14 amino acids.

This clone appeared a few times. The V call is TRBV7-9, the J call TRBJ2-7, with 11 bases that match TRBD2. Germline loops: CDR1 SEHNR, CDR2 FQNEAQ (reference sequence). After removal of 5 bases from V and 5 bases from J, the junction contained 17 bases not matched to a gene. This CDR3 comprises 18 residues. CDR3 sequence reads: CASSPPPGLAARGDEQYF. The CDR3 bases are TGTGCCAGCAGCCCCCCACCGGGACTAGCGGCAAGGGGTGACGAGCAGTACTTC.

This clone has only one observation. The chain couples TRBV27 to TRBJ2-2; TRBD2 agrees at 10 bases. The CDR3 length is 16 residues. V trimming: 0 bases; J trimming: 8 bases; junction bases outside the gene matches: 6. The germline V gene encodes CDR1 MNHEY and CDR2 SMNVEV (reference sequence). The CDR3 region is CASSLSALAGAGELFF. The CDR3 DNA is TGTGCCAGCAGTTTATCTGCTCTAGCGGGAGCTGGGGAGCTGTTTTTT.

The J gene is TRBJ1-2, the V gene TRBV7-2, with 8 bases identical to TRBD1. The CDR3 totals 14 residues. The trim removed 5 bases at V and 3 bases at J, leaving 5 bases unmatched. From germline, CDR1 is SGHTA and CDR2 FQGNSA. As DNA, the CDR3 is TGTGCCAGCAGCGAGGGGACAGGATACTATGGCTACACCTTC. Its translation: CASSEGTGYYGYTF. The full variable domain, rest sourced from reference TRBV7-2 and TRBJ1-2, is GAGVSQSPSNKVTEKGKDVELRCDPISGHTALYWYRQSLGQGLEFLIYFQGNSAPDKSGLPSDRFSAERTGGSVSTLTIQRTQQEDSAVYLCASSEGTGYYGYTFGSGTRLTVV.

This chain connects TRBV19 to TRBJ2-1; D gene unclear. This CDR3 has 14 amino acids. The V gene lost 6 bases and the J gene lost 0 bases, with 9 bases spanning the gap. Germline CDR1 and CDR2: LNHDA and SQIVND (reference sequence). The CDR3 is CASSYPSSYNEQFF. CDR3 coding DNA: TGTGCCAGTAGCTACCCTAGCTCCTACAATGAGCAGTTCTTC.

The chain combines TRBV27 with TRBJ2-2; D uncertain. The CDR3 sequence is 13 residues long. Germline V gives CDR1 MNHEY, CDR2 SMNVEV (reference sequence). V was pared by 6 bases and J by 5 bases, with 10 bases between. CDR3 DNA sequence: TGTGCCAGCAGACCTCTAGTTACCGGGGAGCTGTTTTTT. This gives the protein CASRPLVTGELFF.

CDR3 nucleotides: TGTGCCAGCAGCGTAGCCAACAAAAACACCGGGGAGCTGTTTTTT. Protein sequence: CASSVANKNTGELFF. The V and J genes are TRBV9 and TRBJ2-2; no definite D call. CDR3 length: 15 residues. Germline V lookup: CDR1 SGDLS, CDR2 YYNGEE. V was cut by 0 bases and J by 2 bases, with 8 bases left in between.

This chain uses TRBV27 with TRBJ2-1, with TRBD1 matching over 8 bases. The CDR3 has 15 residues. Losses at the gene ends were 8 bases for V and 2 bases for J; bases not matched to a gene: 8. Germline V gene data show CDR1 as MNHEY and CDR2 as SMNVEV (reference sequence). The CDR3 spells CASHPGGRTYNEQFF. Written as DNA, the CDR3 is TGTGCCAGCCATCCAGGGGGCCGGACCTACAATGAGCAGTTCTTC.

The V and J genes are TRBV7-6 and TRBJ2-1, with TRBD2 matching 10 bases. Germline V gene data show CDR1 as SGHVS and CDR2 as FNYEAQ. This CDR3 is 15 amino acids long. The V and J ends lost 5 bases and 13 bases, in that order; junction bases with no gene match: 14. CDR3 in DNA: TGTGCCAGCAGCGAGGGAGCGGGAGGGTGGGGTAGACAGTTCTTC. This encodes CASSEGAGGWGRQFF.